What follows are 20 T cell receptor beta chains derived from one specimen sequenced in a study of PD-L1 blockade in urothelial cancer. Measured with immunoSEQ multiplex PCR; TCRdb has only the in-frame clones, and not every one. The sample carries roughly 87,000 clones, about nine tenths recorded once. The sequencing here drew on PBMCs, taken around atezolizumab (anti-PD-L1) treatment. The receptors here all came from an older woman with urothelial cancer.

The DNA of the CDR3 is TGTGCCACCCGGAGCTCTGGGGCCAACGTCCTGACTTTC. Encoded protein: CATRSSGANVLTF. This rearrangement joins TRBV15 to TRBJ2-6; D uncertain. The CDR3 has 13 residues. The V end was cut by 8 bases, the J end by 0 bases, with 5 bases between. CDR1 and CDR2 from the germline V gene are LNHNV and YYDKDF (reference sequence).

The chain joins TRBV6-1 to TRBJ1-4; 8 bases match TRBD1. J lost 4 bases, V lost 6 bases, and 4 bases had no gene match. Per the germline V gene, CDR1 is MNHNS and CDR2 is SASEGT. This CDR3 region has 14 residues. The CDR3 nucleotides read TGTGCCAGCAGAAAGACAGGGGTTAATGAAAAACTGTTTTTT. This gives the protein CASRKTGVNEKLFF.

The chain combines TRBV7-9 with TRBJ1-5; D perhaps matches TRBD1 (5 bases). V lost 4 bases and J lost 3, with 10 bases in between. The germline V gene encodes CDR1 SEHNR and CDR2 FQNEAQ (reference sequence). CDR3 length: 14 amino acids. CDR3 sequence reads: CASSSGLVNQPQHF. Here the CDR3 DNA reads TGTGCCAGCAGCTCGGGACTCGTCAATCAGCCCCAGCATTTT.

The chain joins TRBV5-1 to TRBJ2-5, with D possibly matching TRBD2 (5 bases). The CDR3 covers 14 residues. In germline, CDR1 is SGHRS, CDR2 YFSETQ. V was clipped by 4 bases and J by 0 bases, with 10 bases between them. CDR3 sequence: CASSKDGDQETQYF. The CDR3, as DNA: TGCGCCAGCAGCAAGGACGGGGACCAAGAGACCCAGTACTTC.

This clone has only one observation. This chain links TRBV4-1 with TRBJ2-7, with TRBD1 matching 9 bases. Germline CDR1 MGHRA, CDR2 YSYEKL. This CDR3 contains 17 residues. The V segment lost 4 bases and the J segment 7 bases; nucleotides outside the gene matches: 17. CDR3 in amino acids: CASSPTTGQGKFYEQYF. CDR3 bases: TGCGCCAGCAGCCCGACAACAGGACAGGGGAAATTCTATGAGCAGTACTTC.

V and J are TRBV6-1 and TRBJ1-1; no definite D call. The CDR3 extends over 13 amino acids. In germline, CDR1 is MNHNS, CDR2 SASEGT. V was shortened by 4 bases and J by 3 bases, with 9 bases between the two germline ends. In DNA form, the CDR3 reads TGTGCCAGCAGTGGGGAGGTTGACACTGAAGCTTTCTTT. Translated, it gives CASSGEVDTEAFF.

The chain combines TRBV27 with TRBJ2-7; 9 bases match TRBD1. The germline gives CDR1 MNHEY, CDR2 SMNVEV (reference sequence). The trim removed 2 bases at V and 4 bases at J, leaving 3 bases unmatched. The CDR3 spans 14 residues. Here the CDR3 DNA reads TGTGCCAGCAGTTTACGACAGGGGGGGTACGAGCAGTACTTC. Protein sequence: CASSLRQGGYEQYF.

V is TRBV11-2 and J is TRBJ2-2; TRBD1 matches 7 bases. The length of the CDR3 is 14 residues. The ends lost 4 bases at V and 6 bases at J; junction bases unmatched: 5. Germline V gene lookup returns CDR1 SGHAT and CDR2 FQNNGV. CDR3 region: CASSSGGRAGELFF. CDR3 DNA sequence: TGTGCCAGCAGCTCAGGGGGACGGGCCGGGGAGCTGTTTTTT.

The chain employs TRBV5-6 and TRBJ2-2; 8 bases line up with TRBD2. Losses at the gene ends were 4 bases for V and 3 bases for J; bases not matched to a gene: 8. The CDR3 spans 16 residues. The germline V gene encodes CDR1 SGHDT and CDR2 YYEEEE. The CDR3 spells CASSRARGGYTGELFF. The DNA of the CDR3 is TGTGCCAGCAGCCGTGCCCGGGGGGGTTACACCGGGGAGCTGTTTTTT.

V and J are TRBV5-4 and TRBJ1-1; possible D gene TRBD1, 6 bases. Germline V CDR1 and CDR2: SGHNT, YYREEE (reference sequence). CDR3 length: 15 amino acids. V was shortened by 2 bases and J by 3 bases, with 14 bases between the two germline ends. CDR3 protein: CASSFGGEGDTEAFF. CDR3 nucleotides: TGTGCCAGCAGCTTTGGGGGGGAGGGGGACACTGAAGCTTTCTTT. Full variable domain (rest looked up from reference TRBV5-4 and TRBJ1-1): ETGVTQSPTHLIKTRGQQVTLRCSSQSGHNTVSWYQQALGQGPQFIFQYYREEENGRGNFPPRFSGLQFPNYSSELNVNALELDDSALYLCASSFGGEGDTEAFFGQGTRLTVV.

V and J are TRBV2 and TRBJ2-3; TRBD2 might be the D (6 bases). CDR3 size: 11 residues. Trimming cost V 11 bases and J 6 bases, with 12 bases left between them. The germline V gene has CDR1 SNHLY and CDR2 FYNNEI. The CDR3: CACGAYDTQYF. The CDR3 DNA reads TGTGCCTGCGGGGCGTACGATACGCAGTATTTT.

The DNA for the CDR3 is TGTGCCAGCTCCCCAAGGACGTGGGGGCAGGGTGAAAAACTGTTTTTT. It translates to CASSPRTWGQGEKLFF. V is TRBV18 and J is TRBJ1-4, with a weak D call TRBD1 (6 bases). The CDR3 runs 16 residues. V lost 6 bases, J lost 7 bases, and 21 bases lay in between. The germline V gene encodes CDR1 KGHSH and CDR2 LQKENI.

The chain combines TRBV2 with TRBJ1-5, with 7 bases identical to TRBD1. With 6 bases clipped from V and 4 bases from J, the junction kept 9 bases outside the gene matches. The CDR3 totals 15 residues. Per the germline V gene, CDR1 is SNHLY and CDR2 is FYNNEI. The CDR3 nucleotides are TGTGCCAGCAGCTCCGACAGGGACCTTAATCAGCCCCAGCATTTT. Its protein product is CASSSDRDLNQPQHF. Using reference TRBV2 and TRBJ1-5 for the parts outside the CDR3, the full variable domain is EPEVTQTPSHQVTQMGQEVILRCVPISNHLYFYWYRQILGQKVEFLVSFYNNEISEKSEIFDDQFSVERPDGSNFTLKIRSTKLEDSAMYFCASSSDRDLNQPQHFGDGTRLSIL.

The genes are TRBV5-1 and TRBJ2-7, with a tentative D call TRBD1 (5 bases). Germline CDR1 and CDR2: SGHRS and YFSETQ. This CDR3 spans 15 amino acids. The germline V and J ends were trimmed by 1 base and 2 bases, with 13 bases remaining between them. CDR3: CASSLLLGAPYEQYF. Written as DNA, the CDR3 is TGCGCCAGCAGCTTGTTGCTAGGGGCGCCCTACGAGCAGTACTTC.

The rearrangement links TRBV5-1 to TRBJ2-7; 7 positions agree with TRBD2. V lost 7 bases and J lost 0; bases outside the gene matches: 19. Germline V gene lookup returns CDR1 SGHRS and CDR2 YFSETQ. The CDR3 totals 18 residues. The chain's CDR3 is CASLIPLGGTNPSYEQYF. DNA for the CDR3: TGCGCCAGCTTGATCCCCCTCGGCGGGACTAACCCCTCCTACGAGCAGTACTTC.

The gene calls are TRBV29-1 and TRBJ2-7; D might be TRBD1 (7 bases). The CDR3 spans 14 residues. V was shortened by 4 bases and J by 4 bases, with 17 bases between the two germline ends. Germline CDR1 and CDR2: SQVTM and ANQGSEA. As DNA, the CDR3 is TGCAGCGTTGTGGAGGGGGCGAGAGGGTACGAGCAGTACTTC. It yields the protein CSVVEGARGYEQYF.

The rearrangement uses TRBV27 and TRBJ1-3; D possibly corresponds to TRBD1 (6 bases). CDR1 is MNHEY, CDR2 SMNVEV, per germline (reference sequence). This CDR3 has 16 residues. Trimming left V 5 bases short and J 0 bases short, with 14 bases between. The CDR3 DNA reads TGTGCCAGCAGTCCGACGACAGGAGACTCTGGAAACACCATATATTTT. It specifies CASSPTTGDSGNTIYF.

This chain joins TRBV28 and TRBJ2-6; D unclear. The CDR3 is 16 amino acids. CDR1 and CDR2 (germline): MDHEN, SYDVKM. V lost 1 base and J 0 bases, leaving 7 bases between the germline ends. The CDR3 reads CASSLSQNSGANVLTF. In nucleotides, the CDR3 is TGTGCCAGCAGTTTATCTCAGAACTCTGGGGCCAACGTCCTGACTTTC. Full variable domain (rest looked up from reference TRBV28 and TRBJ2-6): DVKVTQSSRYLVKRTGEKVFLECVQDMDHENMFWYRQDPGLGLRLIYFSYDVKMKEKGDIPEGYSVSREKKERFSLILESASTNQTSMYLCASSLSQNSGANVLTFGAGSRLTVL.

This rearrangement joins TRBV30 to TRBJ2-2, with D possibly matching TRBD1 (6 bases). Trimming shortened V by 4 bases and J by 2 bases, and 11 bases separated the two germline ends. The CDR3 has 14 amino acids. Germline values: CDR1 GTSNPN, CDR2 SVGIG (reference sequence). The CDR3 protein is CAWTNRVNTGELFF. Here the CDR3 DNA reads TGTGCCTGGACAAACAGGGTTAACACCGGGGAGCTGTTTTTT.

The J gene is TRBJ2-7, the V gene TRBV5-1, with D perhaps TRBD1 (5 bases). The V end lost 4 bases, the J end lost 1 base, and 12 bases lay between the germline ends. The germline V gene has CDR1 SGHRS and CDR2 YFSETQ. This CDR3 region has 14 residues. The CDR3 here is CASSKDTRSYEQYF. Here the CDR3 DNA reads TGCGCCAGCAGCAAGGACACCCGATCCTACGAGCAGTACTTC.